This T cell receptor (beta chain) stems from a study of identical twins. This CDR3 is 14 amino acids long. V dropped 6 bases and J dropped 4; count of bases not matched to a gene: 6. Only a few counts were recorded for this clonotype. The antigen is unknown. One entry per CDR3 protein, called by TCRdb with MiXCR from the 5' RACE reads. The repertoire includes about 1.7 million distinct CDR3 sequences, around 33% of them detected once, and around 0.3% sits in the top ten. Broader study findings: Reduced insertions were recorded for abundant cord blood beta clonotypes, with no such pattern in memory repertoires.

The chain links TRBV12-3 or TRBV12-4 to TRBJ2-7; TRBD2 agrees at 10 bases. Sample: cord blood. The clonotype was recovered from a newborn girl in good health. CDR3 protein: CASSGTSVAYEQYF. In DNA form, the CDR3 reads TGTGCCAGCAGCGGGACTAGCGTGGCGTACGAGCAGTACTTC.